The 9 T cell receptor beta chains below were found in one sample sequenced in a study of T cell responses to AZD1222 COVID-19 vaccine. TCRdb's copy holds only in-frame clones and misses some; the assay was immunoSEQ multiplex PCR. The data show approximately 210,000 clones, with approximately 93% seen just once and about 3.5% held by the top ten. Material: peripheral blood, obtained 28 days after the second AZD1222 dose. The receptors stem from an adult who received the AZD1222 COVID-19 vaccine.

This clone was seen only a few times. The CDR3 coding sequence is TGTGCCAGTAGTCAGTACACTGAAGCTTTCTTT. This gives the protein CASSQYTEAFF. The rearrangement links TRBV19 to TRBJ1-1, with D unclear. This CDR3 is built from 11 residues. Germline CDR1 reads LNHDA; CDR2 reads SQIVND (reference sequence). V dropped 5 bases and J dropped 3 bases, with 4 bases sitting between them.

For the CDR3, the DNA is TGTGCCAGCAGCCTTTCTGACGGGTCTGGAAACACCATATATTTT. Translated, it gives CASSLSDGSGNTIYF. This chain connects TRBV7-9 to TRBJ1-3; unclear D gene. Trimming stripped 5 bases from V and 1 base from J, with 12 bases between. This CDR3 has 15 amino acids. CDR1 SEHNR and CDR2 FQNEAQ come from the germline V gene (reference sequence).

CDR3 sequence: CASSHGLSNEKLFF. CDR3 DNA sequence: TGCGCCAGCAGCCATGGGCTGAGTAATGAAAAACTGTTTTTT. The rearrangement joins TRBV4-3 to TRBJ1-4; D is ambiguous. CDR3 size: 14 residues. The germline CDR1 and CDR2 sequences are LGHNA and YSLEER. V was pared by 3 bases and J by 4 bases, with 9 bases between.

This rearrangement joins TRBV25-1 to TRBJ1-2; 8 bases are a match to TRBD1. The germline CDR1 and CDR2 sequences are MGHDK and SYGVNS. The length of the CDR3 is 12 residues. The V and J ends lost 4 bases and 8 bases, in that order; junction bases with no gene match: 3. The chain's CDR3 is CASSGQGSGYTF. For the CDR3, the DNA is TGTGCCAGCAGTGGACAGGGGAGCGGCTACACCTTC.

The chain employs TRBV5-1 and TRBJ1-5, with 7 bases that match TRBD1. Per the germline V gene, CDR1 is SGHRS and CDR2 is YFSETQ. The CDR3 loop spans 14 amino acids. V was pared by 4 bases and J by 4 bases, with 5 bases of the junction left unmatched. The DNA for the CDR3 is TGCGCCAGCAGCAAGGGGACAGAAAATCAGCCCCAGCATTTT. Protein product: CASSKGTENQPQHF.

The chain has TRBV4-1 and TRBJ1-4; 9 bases map to TRBD1. CDR3 length: 16 residues. The germline V gene has CDR1 MGHRA and CDR2 YSYEKL. Losses at the gene ends were 2 bases for V and 8 bases for J; bases not matched to a gene: 9. The CDR3: CASSQLPGQGLEKLFF. The CDR3, as DNA: TGCGCCAGCAGCCAACTTCCGGGACAGGGCCTGGAAAAACTGTTTTTT.

The rearrangement joins TRBV5-6 to TRBJ2-7, with D hard to call. CDR3 length equals 14 residues. The germline V gene has CDR1 SGHDT and CDR2 YYEEEE. The ends were cut back, 0 bases at V and 2 bases at J, with 9 bases in the middle. The CDR3 spells CASSLDQRTYEQYF. In DNA form, the CDR3 reads TGTGCCAGCAGCTTGGACCAGAGAACCTACGAGCAGTACTTC.

V gene TRBV7-9 combines with J gene TRBJ1-1, with 9 bases that match TRBD1. Unmatched junction bases numbered 8, after V lost 2 bases and J lost 4 bases. Germline CDR1 and CDR2: SEHNR and FQNEAQ (reference sequence). The CDR3 extends over 16 amino acids. The CDR3 DNA follows: TGTGCCAGCAGCTTAAGCTCGACAGGGGGAAGCACTGAAGCTTTCTTT. Residues: CASSLSSTGGSTEAFF.

To note about this clone: This same CDR3 is encoded by further DNA sequences in the sample. The chain employs TRBV13 and TRBJ1-3, with D unresolved. CDR1 is PRHDT and CDR2 is FYEKMQ in the germline V gene (reference sequence). The V end was cut by 0 bases, the J end by 2 bases, with 5 bases between. CDR3 length: 14 residues. The CDR3 loop is CASSLGETGNTIYF. For the CDR3, the DNA is TGTGCCAGCAGCTTAGGTGAGACTGGAAACACCATATATTTT.